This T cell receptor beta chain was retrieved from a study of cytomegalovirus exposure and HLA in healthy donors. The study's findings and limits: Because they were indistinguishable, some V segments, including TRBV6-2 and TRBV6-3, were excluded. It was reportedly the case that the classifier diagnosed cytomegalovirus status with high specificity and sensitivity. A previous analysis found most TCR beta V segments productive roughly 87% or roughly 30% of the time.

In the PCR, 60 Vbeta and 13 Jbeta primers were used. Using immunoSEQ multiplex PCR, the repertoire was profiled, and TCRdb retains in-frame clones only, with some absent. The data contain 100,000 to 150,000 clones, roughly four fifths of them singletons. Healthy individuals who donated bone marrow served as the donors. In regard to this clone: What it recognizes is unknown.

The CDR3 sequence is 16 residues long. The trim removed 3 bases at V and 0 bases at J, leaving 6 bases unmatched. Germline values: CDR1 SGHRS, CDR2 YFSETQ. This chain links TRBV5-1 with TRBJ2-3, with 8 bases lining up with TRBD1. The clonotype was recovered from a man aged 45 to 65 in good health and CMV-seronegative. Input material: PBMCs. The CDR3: CASSSNRGMSTDTQYF. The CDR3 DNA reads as TGCGCCAGCAGCTCGAACAGGGGGATGAGCACAGATACGCAGTATTTT. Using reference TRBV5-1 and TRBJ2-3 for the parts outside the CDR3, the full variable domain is KAGVTQTPRYLIKTRGQQVTLSCSPISGHRSVSWYQQTPGQGLQFLFEYFSETQRNKGNFPGRFSGRQFSNSRSEMNVSTLELGDSALYLCASSSNRGMSTDTQYFGPGTRLTVL.